This T cell receptor (beta chain) originates from a study of CD8+CD57+ T cells in acquired aplastic anemia. Profiling that covered TCR beta VDJ and CDR3 relied on genomic DNA as its template. TCRdb analysed the reads with MiXCR anew, one entry per CDR3 protein. The sample has around 170,000 distinct CDR3 sequences; approximately 45% are singletons. V lost 2 bases, J lost 2 bases, and 9 bases stayed unmatched. From germline, CDR1 is DFQATT and CDR2 SNEGSKA (reference sequence). This CDR3 is 16 amino acids long. About this clonotype: Possible read error: a much larger clone is one base away.

The sequencing input was sorted CD4+, CD8+, or CD8+CD57+ T cells (not recorded which) from PBMCs. V usage is TRBV20-1 and J usage is TRBJ2-5, with 9 bases matching TRBD2. This sequence was found in a human donor in good health. As DNA, the CDR3 is TGCAGTGCTAGAAACACCCTGACTAGCGGACAAGAGACCCAGTACTTC. Protein product: CSARNTLTSGQETQYF.